This T cell receptor (beta chain) is drawn from a study of blood T cell repertoires in COVID-19. On the study more broadly: The United States, Italy and Spain were the sources of the acute and convalescent COVID-19 samples.

Original handling: Reference gene primer amplification gave nucleated cell count estimates. Generated by immunoSEQ multiplex PCR, the TCRdb table keeps only in-frame clones and is missing some. Clonal size and the V and J genes are those of that table, whereas D and trimming came from the DNA. The table records 150,000 to 200,000 clones, around 83% of them present only once. A case of COVID-19 had been met by exposed participants within 2 weeks before study entry. CDR1 and CDR2 from the germline V gene are LNHDA and SQIVND (reference sequence). The CDR3 contains 14 residues. After removal of 6 bases from V and 5 bases from J, the junction contained 6 bases not matched to a gene.

This TCR derives from a woman in her twenties or thirties who had been exposed to COVID-19. The chain combines TRBV19 with TRBJ1-2, with 10 bases lining up with TRBD1. The source material was PBMCs or T cells enriched from blood (not recorded which). The CDR3 DNA follows: TGTGCCAGTAGCCCGACAGGGGGCGGGTATGGCTACACCTTC. The encoded protein is CASSPTGGGYGYTF.